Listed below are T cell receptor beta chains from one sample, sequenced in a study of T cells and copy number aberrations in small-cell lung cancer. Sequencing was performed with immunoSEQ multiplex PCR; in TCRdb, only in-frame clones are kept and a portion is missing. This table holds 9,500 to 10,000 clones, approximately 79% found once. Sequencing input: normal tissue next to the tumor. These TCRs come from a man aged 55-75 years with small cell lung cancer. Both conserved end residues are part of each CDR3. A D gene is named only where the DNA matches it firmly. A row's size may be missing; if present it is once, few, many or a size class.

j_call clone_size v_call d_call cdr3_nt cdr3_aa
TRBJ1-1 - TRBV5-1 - TGCGCCAGCTCTATCTCGGGAATGAACACTGAAGCTTTCTTT CASSISGMNTEAFF
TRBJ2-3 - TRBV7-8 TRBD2 TGTGCCAGCAGCCTCGGCAGTGGACTAGCGGGAGCGAGCACAGATACGCAGTATTTT CASSLGSGLAGASTDTQYF
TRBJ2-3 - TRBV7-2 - TGTGCCAGCAGCTTAGGAGGGGGAGTCACAGATACGCAGTATTTT CASSLGGGVTDTQYF
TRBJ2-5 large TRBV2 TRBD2 TGTGCCAGCAGTGAAGTAGCGGGACTCGCAGCGGAGACCCAGTACTTC CASSEVAGLAAETQYF
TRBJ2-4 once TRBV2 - TGTGCCAGCAGTGACGAGGGGTTTGCCAAAAACATTCAGTACTTC CASSDEGFAKNIQYF
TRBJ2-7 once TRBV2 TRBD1 TGTGCCAGCAGTGGAGGGGGACAGGAAACGGTTTTCTACGAGCAGTACTTC CASSGGGQETVFYEQYF
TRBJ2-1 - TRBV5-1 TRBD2 TGCGCCAGCAGCCCGGGTGGGACTAGCATCTACAATGAGCAGTTCTTC CASSPGGTSIYNEQFF
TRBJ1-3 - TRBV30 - TGTGCCTGGATGATGCGGGTTGGGGACACCATATATTTT CAWMMRVGDTIYF
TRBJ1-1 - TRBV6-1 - TGTGCCAGCTGCCTAATGGGGGCTAGTGAAGCTTTCTTT CASCLMGASEAFF
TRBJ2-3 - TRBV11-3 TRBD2 TGTGCCAGCAGCTTATCCATTGGCGGGAGCCGCACAGATACGCAGTATTTT CASSLSIGGSRTDTQYF
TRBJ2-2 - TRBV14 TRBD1 TGTGCCAGCAGCCGCGTCTTTAAGACAGGGGTGACGAACACCGGGGAGCTGTTTTTT CASSRVFKTGVTNTGELFF
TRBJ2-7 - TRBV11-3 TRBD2 TGTGCCAGCAGCTTATGGGGGGGGTACGAGCAGTACTTC CASSLWGGYEQYF
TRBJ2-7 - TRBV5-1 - TGCGCCAGCAGCTTGGACGTGGGGCCAGTTTATTACGAGCAGTACTTC CASSLDVGPVYYEQYF
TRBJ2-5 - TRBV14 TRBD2 TGTGCCAGCAGCCAAGAAACTAGCGGGGTAGGGACCCAGTACTTC CASSQETSGVGTQYF
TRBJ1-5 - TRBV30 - TGTGCCTGGAGTCCCAATAGCAATCAGCCCCAGCATTTT CAWSPNSNQPQHF
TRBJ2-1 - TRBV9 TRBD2 TGTGCCAGCAGCGTAGCTAGCGGGCAGGGTATTTCGGAGCAGTTCTTC CASSVASGQGISEQFF
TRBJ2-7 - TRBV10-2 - TGCGCCAGCAGTGACCCACAACCCTTCCGGGGCGAGCAGTACTTC CASSDPQPFRGEQYF
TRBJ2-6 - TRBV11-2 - TGTGCCAGCAGCTTAGATTTTGCGGCGAGGGGGGCCAACGTCCTGACTTTC CASSLDFAARGANVLTF
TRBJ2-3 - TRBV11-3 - TGTGCCAGCAGCTTGGGCCCGGCCGATACGCAGTATTTT CASSLGPADTQYF
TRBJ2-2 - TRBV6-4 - TGTGCCAGCAGTGACAGCAGGGACACCGGGGAGCTGTTTTTT CASSDSRDTGELFF
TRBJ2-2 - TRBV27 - TGTGCCACCAGTCCCCCGGGCGAGGGAAGGAACACCGGGGAGCTGTTTTTT CATSPPGEGRNTGELFF
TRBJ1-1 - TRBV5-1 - TGCGCCAGCAGTCCTGAGGGAGGGGTCACTGAAGCTTTCTTT CASSPEGGVTEAFF
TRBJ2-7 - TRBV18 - TGTGCCAGCTCACCACGGGGGACACTGAAGGGGGAGCAGTACTTC CASSPRGTLKGEQYF
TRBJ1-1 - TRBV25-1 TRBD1 TGTGCCAGCAGTGAATACGGACAGGGGGCTGGTATCACTGAAGCTTTCTTT CASSEYGQGAGITEAFF